These T cell receptor beta chains were read from a single sample in a study of shared clonotypes between healthy human individuals. Repertoires were generated with immunoSEQ multiplex PCR, while TCRdb's copy carries only in-frame clones and drops some. This table holds about half a million clones, roughly 80% found once. The specimen sequenced was PBMCs. The receptor source for this set is a woman aged 40 to 50 in good health. Some clones in this sample may be carry-over from other donors' samples. Each CDR3 is given with its conserved first and last residue. The order of the fields is D gene, clone size, J gene, V gene, CDR3 DNA, CDR3 protein. D genes are given only for firm matches. Size is stated for part of the rows, as once, few or many counts, or as a class when the clone is expanded.

d_gene: NA; abundance: NA; j_gene: TRBJ1-2; v_gene: TRBV5-6; CDR3nt: TGTGCCAGCAGCTTCGGTAAGGGGCCGGGTGGCTACACCTTC; CDR3aa: CASSFGKGPGGYTF
d_gene: NA; abundance: many; j_gene: TRBJ1-2; v_gene: TRBV28; CDR3nt: TGTGCCAGCAGCAGTCCTCGGGGCTACACCTTC; CDR3aa: CASSSPRGYTF
d_gene: NA; abundance: NA; j_gene: TRBJ2-5; v_gene: TRBV30; CDR3nt: TGTGCCTGGAGCGCCACGGGGGAGACCCAGTACTTC; CDR3aa: CAWSATGETQYF
d_gene: NA; abundance: NA; j_gene: TRBJ1-2; v_gene: TRBV28; CDR3nt: TGTGCCAGCACTGGGGGCGCGGGGTATGGCTACACCTTC; CDR3aa: CASTGGAGYGYTF
d_gene: TRBD1; abundance: few; j_gene: TRBJ1-1; v_gene: TRBV6-1; CDR3nt: TGTGCCAGCCGGGACAGGGGACCCCTGATTGCTTTCTTT; CDR3aa: CASRDRGPLIAFF
d_gene: TRBD1; abundance: NA; j_gene: TRBJ2-2; v_gene: TRBV10-2; CDR3nt: TGCGCCAGCACCGTAGGACAGGGGGCGGGCGGGGAGCTGTTTTTT; CDR3aa: CASTVGQGAGGELFF
d_gene: NA; abundance: NA; j_gene: TRBJ2-6; v_gene: TRBV18; CDR3nt: TGTGCCAGCTCACCACTGGTCTCTGGGGCCAACGTCCTGACTTTC; CDR3aa: CASSPLVSGANVLTF
d_gene: NA; abundance: NA; j_gene: TRBJ2-1; v_gene: TRBV5-5; CDR3nt: TGTGCCAGCTCCGGGACCTACACCTACAATGAGCAGTTCTTC; CDR3aa: CASSGTYTYNEQFF
d_gene: NA; abundance: NA; j_gene: TRBJ2-1; v_gene: TRBV7-9; CDR3nt: TGTGCCAGCAGCTTCCCATGGGGACTCTCTAACTCCTACAATGAGCAGTTCTTC; CDR3aa: CASSFPWGLSNSYNEQFF
d_gene: NA; abundance: NA; j_gene: TRBJ2-1; v_gene: TRBV4-2; CDR3nt: TGTGCCAGCAGCCAAGATCGGCAGGAGACCTACAATGAGCAGTTCTTC; CDR3aa: CASSQDRQETYNEQFF
d_gene: TRBD2; abundance: NA; j_gene: TRBJ2-2; v_gene: TRBV6-1; CDR3nt: TGTGCCAGCAGTGAATTGGCCGGGAGGGGCACCGGGGAGCTGTTTTTT; CDR3aa: CASSELAGRGTGELFF
d_gene: TRBD2; abundance: NA; j_gene: TRBJ2-7; v_gene: TRBV6-5; CDR3nt: TGTGCCAGTAAGCGGGAGCTAAACTACGAGCAGTACTTC; CDR3aa: CASKRELNYEQYF
d_gene: TRBD2; abundance: NA; j_gene: TRBJ2-7; v_gene: TRBV5-1; CDR3nt: TGCGCCAGCAGCTTGGGACCGCTAGCGGGATTGGGAGAGCAGTACTTC; CDR3aa: CASSLGPLAGLGEQYF
d_gene: NA; abundance: NA; j_gene: TRBJ2-7; v_gene: TRBV6-5; CDR3nt: TGTGCCAGCAGTTACACTCGGACATGGAGTTACGAGCAGTACTTC; CDR3aa: CASSYTRTWSYEQYF
d_gene: NA; abundance: few; j_gene: TRBJ1-5; v_gene: TRBV29-1; CDR3nt: TGCAGCGTTGCCCCGGGACAAGGCAATCAGCCCCAGCATTTT; CDR3aa: CSVAPGQGNQPQHF
d_gene: NA; abundance: NA; j_gene: TRBJ2-3; v_gene: TRBV5-1; CDR3nt: TGCGCCAGCAGCCCCCTGGGTCCTAGCACAGATACGCAGTATTTT; CDR3aa: CASSPLGPSTDTQYF
d_gene: TRBD2; abundance: many; j_gene: TRBJ2-1; v_gene: TRBV11-1; CDR3nt: TGTGCCAGCAGCTTAAGTGGGACTAGCGGATACAATGAGCAGTTCTTC; CDR3aa: CASSLSGTSGYNEQFF
d_gene: NA; abundance: NA; j_gene: TRBJ2-7; v_gene: TRBV7-9; CDR3nt: TGTGCCAGCAGCTTAGGACAGGCAAAATCGGAGCAGTACTTC; CDR3aa: CASSLGQAKSEQYF
d_gene: NA; abundance: NA; j_gene: TRBJ1-1; v_gene: TRBV11-1; CDR3nt: TGTGCCAGCAGCTTAGGAAACTCAAGGAACACTGAAGCTTTCTTT; CDR3aa: CASSLGNSRNTEAFF
d_gene: NA; abundance: NA; j_gene: TRBJ2-6; v_gene: TRBV5-1; CDR3nt: TGCGCCAGCAGCTTGACGCCAACAGCCTCCCCTGGGGCCAACGTCCTGACTTTC; CDR3aa: CASSLTPTASPGANVLTF
d_gene: NA; abundance: NA; j_gene: TRBJ1-1; v_gene: TRBV11-2; CDR3nt: TGTGCCAGCAGCTTCTTATCGACGGGGACTGAAGCTTTCTTT; CDR3aa: CASSFLSTGTEAFF
d_gene: NA; abundance: NA; j_gene: TRBJ1-6; v_gene: TRBV5-1; CDR3nt: TGCGCCAGCAGCTCCGGGGCAAGATCACCCCTCCACTTT; CDR3aa: CASSSGARSPLHF
d_gene: TRBD1; abundance: NA; j_gene: TRBJ2-7; v_gene: TRBV28; CDR3nt: TGTGCCAGCATCCCCTGGGGCAGGGGGCCCCTGAGCGAGCAGTACTTC; CDR3aa: CASIPWGRGPLSEQYF
d_gene: NA; abundance: few; j_gene: TRBJ2-7; v_gene: TRBV15; CDR3nt: TGTGCCACCAGCAGAGCCCTGGGGATGACAGTGACGTTC; CDR3aa: CATSRALGMTVTF
d_gene: TRBD1; abundance: NA; j_gene: TRBJ1-6; v_gene: TRBV7-2; CDR3nt: TGTGCCAGCAGCTTAGACAGGGGATTAGGTTCACCCCTCCACTTT; CDR3aa: CASSLDRGLGSPLHF
d_gene: NA; abundance: NA; j_gene: TRBJ2-5; v_gene: TRBV6-5; CDR3nt: TGTGCCAGCACCGTACCCGGGGCCCAAGAGACCCAGTACTTC; CDR3aa: CASTVPGAQETQYF
d_gene: NA; abundance: NA; j_gene: TRBJ2-7; v_gene: TRBV5-1; CDR3nt: TGCGCCAGCAGCTACAACCGGGACTCCGGAGGAGAGCAGTACTTC; CDR3aa: CASSYNRDSGGEQYF
d_gene: NA; abundance: NA; j_gene: TRBJ1-1; v_gene: TRBV28; CDR3nt: TGTGCCAGCAGTATGCAGCAACCTGGCACTGAAGCTTTCTTT; CDR3aa: CASSMQQPGTEAFF
d_gene: NA; abundance: NA; j_gene: TRBJ2-7; v_gene: TRBV10-2; CDR3nt: TGCGCCAGCAGGGACTATAGGTACGAGCAGTACTTC; CDR3aa: CASRDYRYEQYF
d_gene: TRBD1; abundance: NA; j_gene: TRBJ1-1; v_gene: TRBV11-2; CDR3nt: TGTGCCAGCAGCTTAGTCGGACAGGGTACTGAAGCTTTCTTT; CDR3aa: CASSLVGQGTEAFF
d_gene: NA; abundance: NA; j_gene: TRBJ1-3; v_gene: TRBV7-8; CDR3nt: TGTGCCAGCAGTCCTCCTAGGATCTCTGGAAACACCATATATTTT; CDR3aa: CASSPPRISGNTIYF
d_gene: TRBD2; abundance: NA; j_gene: TRBJ2-3; v_gene: TRBV4-2; CDR3nt: TGTGCCAGCAGCCACGGGACTAGCGGGAGGGAGAGCACAGATACGCAGTATTTT; CDR3aa: CASSHGTSGRESTDTQYF
d_gene: TRBD2; abundance: NA; j_gene: TRBJ2-3; v_gene: TRBV5-1; CDR3nt: TGCGCCAGCAGCCCACGGGGCGGGAGTTCAGATACGCAGTATTTT; CDR3aa: CASSPRGGSSDTQYF
d_gene: TRBD1; abundance: few; j_gene: TRBJ1-2; v_gene: TRBV2; CDR3nt: TGTGCCAGCAGTGATCGGACAGGGGTAGGCTACACCTTC; CDR3aa: CASSDRTGVGYTF
d_gene: NA; abundance: NA; j_gene: TRBJ2-7; v_gene: TRBV27; CDR3nt: TGTGCCAGCAGTTTATCCGCCTCCTACGAGCAGTACTTC; CDR3aa: CASSLSASYEQYF
d_gene: NA; abundance: NA; j_gene: TRBJ1-5; v_gene: TRBV18; CDR3nt: TGTGCCCCTCCCACACAGGCCATTTATAGCAATCAGCCCCAGCATTTT; CDR3aa: CAPPTQAIYSNQPQHF
d_gene: NA; abundance: NA; j_gene: TRBJ1-4; v_gene: TRBV10-1; CDR3nt: TGCGCCAGCAGTGTTCTCGGATCAACTAATGAAAAACTGTTTTTT; CDR3aa: CASSVLGSTNEKLFF
d_gene: TRBD2; abundance: NA; j_gene: TRBJ2-2; v_gene: TRBV27; CDR3nt: TGTGCCAGCAACCCCGTCCAGCGGGAGATAGGCACCGGGGAGCTGTTTTTT; CDR3aa: CASNPVQREIGTGELFF
d_gene: NA; abundance: NA; j_gene: TRBJ1-2; v_gene: TRBV30; CDR3nt: TGTGCCTGGAGTGGATCCTATGGCTACACCTTC; CDR3aa: CAWSGSYGYTF
d_gene: TRBD1; abundance: NA; j_gene: TRBJ2-5; v_gene: TRBV7-7; CDR3nt: TGTGCCAGCAGCCGGACAGGAGTCCGCCAAGAGACCCAGTACTTC; CDR3aa: CASSRTGVRQETQYF
d_gene: NA; abundance: NA; j_gene: TRBJ2-7; v_gene: TRBV28; CDR3nt: TGTGCCAGCAGAACTTACTCCTACGAGCAGTACTTC; CDR3aa: CASRTYSYEQYF
d_gene: TRBD2; abundance: NA; j_gene: TRBJ2-1; v_gene: TRBV28; CDR3nt: TGTGCCAGCAGTTCACCGGGACTAGCGACAGCCTACAATGAGCAGTTCTTC; CDR3aa: CASSSPGLATAYNEQFF
d_gene: NA; abundance: once; j_gene: TRBJ2-3; v_gene: TRBV11-3; CDR3nt: TGTGCCAGCAGCCCGGATGGCGTTACGCAGTATTTT; CDR3aa: CASSPDGVTQYF
d_gene: TRBD2; abundance: NA; j_gene: TRBJ2-1; v_gene: TRBV15; CDR3nt: TGTGCCACCAGCAGAGTAAGCGGGATCTCCTACAATGAGCAGTTCTTC; CDR3aa: CATSRVSGISYNEQFF
d_gene: NA; abundance: NA; j_gene: TRBJ2-1; v_gene: TRBV16; CDR3nt: TGTGCCAGCAGCCAACAGGGCAATGAGCAGTTCTTC; CDR3aa: CASSQQGNEQFF
d_gene: NA; abundance: NA; j_gene: TRBJ2-5; v_gene: TRBV7-9; CDR3nt: TGTGCCAGCAGCTTAGCGGGGACGAAGGGAGAGACCCAGTACTTC; CDR3aa: CASSLAGTKGETQYF
d_gene: NA; abundance: few; j_gene: TRBJ1-1; v_gene: TRBV28; CDR3nt: TGTGCCAGCATTGAGAGATGGGGCAGAGGTTCGAACACTGAAGCTTTCTTT; CDR3aa: CASIERWGRGSNTEAFF
d_gene: TRBD2; abundance: once; j_gene: TRBJ2-7; v_gene: TRBV15; CDR3nt: TGTGCCACCAGCCCGGGGGGGACGGCCTCGGGCGAGCAGTACTTC; CDR3aa: CATSPGGTASGEQYF
d_gene: NA; abundance: NA; j_gene: TRBJ2-2; v_gene: TRBV10-3; CDR3nt: TGTGCCATCAGTGATCAGCCCGCCGGGGAGCTGTTTTTT; CDR3aa: CAISDQPAGELFF
d_gene: TRBD2; abundance: NA; j_gene: TRBJ2-1; v_gene: TRBV28; CDR3nt: TGTGCCATAAGGCCTCCTAGCGGGCTGTCCTACAATGAGCAGTTCTTC; CDR3aa: CAIRPPSGLSYNEQFF
d_gene: NA; abundance: NA; j_gene: TRBJ2-5; v_gene: TRBV5-1; CDR3nt: TGCGCCAGCAGCTTACAAGGAGGGGAGACCCAGTACTTC; CDR3aa: CASSLQGGETQYF
d_gene: NA; abundance: NA; j_gene: TRBJ2-1; v_gene: TRBV18; CDR3nt: TGTGCCAGCTCACCCCAGGGGGGATTATGGGATGAGCAGTTCTTC; CDR3aa: CASSPQGGLWDEQFF
d_gene: NA; abundance: NA; j_gene: TRBJ1-5; v_gene: TRBV9; CDR3nt: TGTGCCAGCAGCGTCTCTGGTCGAAATCAGCCCCAGCATTTT; CDR3aa: CASSVSGRNQPQHF
d_gene: TRBD1; abundance: NA; j_gene: TRBJ2-5; v_gene: TRBV5-4; CDR3nt: TGTGCCAGCAGAATGGAGACAGGGGGGGGAGAGACCCAGTACTTC; CDR3aa: CASRMETGGGETQYF
d_gene: NA; abundance: few; j_gene: TRBJ2-1; v_gene: TRBV6-4; CDR3nt: TGTGCCAGCAGCGACGACCCGACAGCAAATGAGCAGTTCTTC; CDR3aa: CASSDDPTANEQFF